This TCR beta chain was obtained from a study of CD8 T cells in Susac syndrome. When the RNA was reverse transcribed, random hexamers were used with an input of 0.5 to 1 ug. Amplification of TCR beta CDR3 used immunoSEQ multiplex PCR across 54 Vbeta and 13 Jbeta. TCRdb analysed the immunoSEQ multiplex PCR reads with MiXCR anew, one entry per CDR3 protein. The repertoire has about 130,000 distinct CDR3 sequences, around 94% of them found once; the top ten carry 0.095% to 0.15%. J gave up 5 bases and V 11 bases, and 11 bases lay outside the gene matches. Germline CDR1 and CDR2: SGHTA and FQGNSA. There are 14 residues in the CDR3. Findings of the study overall: By the study's own acknowledgment, its TCR sequencing and HLA analysis included relatively few individuals.

Remarks on this clonotype: No antigen is known for it.

The V gene is TRBV7-2, the J gene TRBJ2-2, with 7 positions matching TRBD1. This receptor was taken from a human donor with multiple sclerosis. The sequencing sample was made of CD4+ T cells from PBMCs. The CDR3 region is CAGKPGQQTGELFF. The CDR3 DNA reads TGTGCCGGCAAACCGGGACAGCAGACCGGGGAGCTGTTTTTT.